A selection of T cell receptor beta chains follows, all from one sample in a study of cytomegalovirus exposure and HLA in healthy donors. Method: immunoSEQ multiplex PCR; TCRdb's copy keeps in-frame clones and lacks some. This sample carries over 120,000 clones, 89% of them seen once, and the ten largest clones take over 8.5%. The sequenced material came from PBMCs. The receptors come from a woman in her late teens or twenties in good health and CMV-seropositive. The CDR3 runs from the conserved cysteine through the conserved F or W. D genes are given only for firm matches. Only part of the rows carry a size: once, few, many, or a class if the clone is expanded.

CDR3nt: TGCAGCGTTGGAGGGGGGGCTGGTACGCAGTATTTT
CDR3aa: CSVGGGAGTQYF
d_gene: .
v_gene: TRBV29-1
abundance: .
j_gene: TRBJ2-3

CDR3nt: TGTGCCAGCAGCTCCCCAGGGGGCGCGGATGAAAAACTGTTTTTT
CDR3aa: CASSSPGGADEKLFF
d_gene: TRBD1
v_gene: TRBV5-4
abundance: once
j_gene: TRBJ1-4

CDR3nt: TGCGCCAGCAGTGGTTGGCAGGGGGCATCCTACGAGCAGTACTTC
CDR3aa: CASSGWQGASYEQYF
d_gene: TRBD1
v_gene: TRBV10-1
abundance: few
j_gene: TRBJ2-7

CDR3nt: TGTGCCAGCAGTGAAACAGGGGCTGCTAATGAAAAACTGTTTTTT
CDR3aa: CASSETGAANEKLFF
d_gene: TRBD1
v_gene: TRBV2
abundance: .
j_gene: TRBJ1-4

CDR3nt: TGTGCCAGCAGCGCGGACTATGGCTACACCTTC
CDR3aa: CASSADYGYTF
d_gene: .
v_gene: TRBV5-4
abundance: .
j_gene: TRBJ1-2

CDR3nt: TGTGCCAGCAGCTTACCCCATATGAAGCGTGAGTCTTTCTTT
CDR3aa: CASSLPHMKRESFF
d_gene: .
v_gene: TRBV5-4
abundance: .
j_gene: TRBJ1-1

CDR3nt: TGTGCCAGCAGCCAAGATCGCGGGCCCGGGGGAAATGAGCAGTTCTTC
CDR3aa: CASSQDRGPGGNEQFF
d_gene: .
v_gene: TRBV4-2
abundance: .
j_gene: TRBJ2-1

CDR3nt: TGTGCCAGCAGTCGGACAGGTAACACTGAAGCTTTCTTT
CDR3aa: CASSRTGNTEAFF
d_gene: TRBD1
v_gene: TRBV27
abundance: .
j_gene: TRBJ1-1

CDR3nt: TGTGCCAGCAGCCAAGATGTCGGACTAGCGGGGTACAATGAGCAGTTCTTC
CDR3aa: CASSQDVGLAGYNEQFF
d_gene: TRBD2
v_gene: TRBV4-2
abundance: .
j_gene: TRBJ2-1

CDR3nt: TGTGCCAGCAGCTTAAGTGGGGGGTCTGGGGAGACCCAGTACTTC
CDR3aa: CASSLSGGSGETQYF
d_gene: .
v_gene: TRBV13
abundance: .
j_gene: TRBJ2-5

CDR3nt: TGTGCCAGCAGAAGCCTGTTCAATGAGCAGTTCTTC
CDR3aa: CASRSLFNEQFF
d_gene: .
v_gene: TRBV2
abundance: .
j_gene: TRBJ2-1

CDR3nt: TGTGCCAGCTCAACCGGGACAGGGGCGTACTACACCTTC
CDR3aa: CASSTGTGAYYTF
d_gene: TRBD1
v_gene: TRBV18
abundance: .
j_gene: TRBJ1-2

CDR3nt: TGTGCCAGCAGTCCCCTAGTACACGAGCAGTACTTC
CDR3aa: CASSPLVHEQYF
d_gene: .
v_gene: TRBV28
abundance: once
j_gene: TRBJ2-7

CDR3nt: TGTGCCAGCAGTTACTCGGGACAGGGTGGAAACACCATATATTTT
CDR3aa: CASSYSGQGGNTIYF
d_gene: TRBD1
v_gene: TRBV6-5
abundance: .
j_gene: TRBJ1-3

CDR3nt: TGTGCCAGCTCACCGAAGGAGGAAGGATCCTACGAGCAGTACTTC
CDR3aa: CASSPKEEGSYEQYF
d_gene: .
v_gene: TRBV18
abundance: .
j_gene: TRBJ2-7

CDR3nt: TGTGCCAGCAGTGATAGGGGCCTCTATGGCTACACCTTC
CDR3aa: CASSDRGLYGYTF
d_gene: .
v_gene: TRBV6-1
abundance: .
j_gene: TRBJ1-2

CDR3nt: TGTGCCAGCACTTCCTTTAGGGGACAGGGGGCGACTGAAGCTTTCTTT
CDR3aa: CASTSFRGQGATEAFF
d_gene: TRBD1
v_gene: TRBV2
abundance: .
j_gene: TRBJ1-1

CDR3nt: TGTGCCAGCAGCTCGTCGGGGGGGCCTGGGGCCAACGTCCTGACTTTC
CDR3aa: CASSSSGGPGANVLTF
d_gene: TRBD2
v_gene: TRBV5-6
abundance: .
j_gene: TRBJ2-6

CDR3nt: TGCGCCAGCAGCGTAAGATCAAGAGGAGCGAACACTGAAGCTTTCTTT
CDR3aa: CASSVRSRGANTEAFF
d_gene: .
v_gene: TRBV4-1
abundance: .
j_gene: TRBJ1-1

CDR3nt: TGCGCCAGCAGCGTCACAGGAGGGAGCAATCAGCCCCAGCATTTT
CDR3aa: CASSVTGGSNQPQHF
d_gene: .
v_gene: TRBV5-1
abundance: .
j_gene: TRBJ1-5

CDR3nt: TGTGCCAGCAGTTTATCGTTATCACCCCTCCACTTT
CDR3aa: CASSLSLSPLHF
d_gene: .
v_gene: TRBV28
abundance: .
j_gene: TRBJ1-6

CDR3nt: TGTGCCAGCAGCGTTAATCGACAGTACCAGCATTTT
CDR3aa: CASSVNRQYQHF
d_gene: .
v_gene: TRBV7-2
abundance: .
j_gene: TRBJ1-5

CDR3nt: TGCGCCAGCAGTGAGTCGAAAGGCAAACTAGCGGGGGGCACAGATACGCAGTATTTT
CDR3aa: CASSESKGKLAGGTDTQYF
d_gene: TRBD2
v_gene: TRBV10-2
abundance: .
j_gene: TRBJ2-3

CDR3nt: TGTGCCAGCAGTTTATCCCCCGGCAGGGGGAGTGAAAAACTGTTTTTT
CDR3aa: CASSLSPGRGSEKLFF
d_gene: TRBD1
v_gene: TRBV28
abundance: .
j_gene: TRBJ1-4

CDR3nt: TGTGCCAGCAGCTTAGCAAGGACAGGCGATTCACCCCTCCACTTT
CDR3aa: CASSLARTGDSPLHF
d_gene: TRBD1
v_gene: TRBV7-6
abundance: few
j_gene: TRBJ1-6

CDR3nt: TGTGCCAGCAGCCCTGGCGGCGGGGACAATCAGCCCCAGCATTTT
CDR3aa: CASSPGGGDNQPQHF
d_gene: .
v_gene: TRBV6-5
abundance: .
j_gene: TRBJ1-5

CDR3nt: TGTGCCAGCAGTGCACGACAGGGGATGAACACTGAAGCTTTCTTT
CDR3aa: CASSARQGMNTEAFF
d_gene: TRBD1
v_gene: TRBV2
abundance: .
j_gene: TRBJ1-1

CDR3nt: TGTGCCAGCAGCCAAGAAGGGAGGACTAGCGGGGGAACTGAGCAGTTCTTC
CDR3aa: CASSQEGRTSGGTEQFF
d_gene: TRBD2
v_gene: TRBV4-2
abundance: .
j_gene: TRBJ2-1

CDR3nt: TGTGCCAGCACCAGGGACAGCGGGGAGCTGTTTTTT
CDR3aa: CASTRDSGELFF
d_gene: TRBD1
v_gene: TRBV25-1
abundance: .
j_gene: TRBJ2-2

CDR3nt: TGTGCCACCCTGCCTCTCGAGGGGGGGCGCACTGAAGCTTTCTTT
CDR3aa: CATLPLEGGRTEAFF
d_gene: .
v_gene: TRBV19
abundance: .
j_gene: TRBJ1-1

CDR3nt: TGTGCCAGCAGCTCCTCCCCCCCAGAGACCCAGTACTTC
CDR3aa: CASSSSPPETQYF
d_gene: .
v_gene: TRBV7-6
abundance: .
j_gene: TRBJ2-5

CDR3nt: TGTGCCAGCAGCGTAGAACGGGACAGTATGAACACTGAAGCTTTCTTT
CDR3aa: CASSVERDSMNTEAFF
d_gene: TRBD1
v_gene: TRBV9
abundance: .
j_gene: TRBJ1-1

CDR3nt: TGCGCCAGCAGCCAAGTCCAGGGCAATCAGCCCCAGCATTTT
CDR3aa: CASSQVQGNQPQHF
d_gene: .
v_gene: TRBV4-1
abundance: .
j_gene: TRBJ1-5

CDR3nt: TGCGCCAGCAGCTTGCTTCAGGCAAATAATGAAAAACTGTTTTTT
CDR3aa: CASSLLQANNEKLFF
d_gene: .
v_gene: TRBV5-1
abundance: .
j_gene: TRBJ1-4

CDR3nt: TGTGCCAGCTCACCACCTGCGGGGTATCGCCACGAGCAGTACTTC
CDR3aa: CASSPPAGYRHEQYF
d_gene: .
v_gene: TRBV18
abundance: .
j_gene: TRBJ2-7

CDR3nt: TGTGCCAGCAGCTTTAGGTGGAGCGGGGGGGCCACGCAGTTCTTC
CDR3aa: CASSFRWSGGATQFF
d_gene: TRBD2
v_gene: TRBV7-2
abundance: .
j_gene: TRBJ2-1

CDR3nt: TGTGCCAGCAGTTCCTTAGGCGGCTACGAGCAGTACTTC
CDR3aa: CASSSLGGYEQYF
d_gene: .
v_gene: TRBV11-3
abundance: once
j_gene: TRBJ2-7

CDR3nt: TGCGCCAGCGCGGTACAGGGGGGTAACTATGGCTACACCTTC
CDR3aa: CASAVQGGNYGYTF
d_gene: TRBD1
v_gene: TRBV5-1
abundance: .
j_gene: TRBJ1-2

CDR3nt: TGTGCCAGCAGCGTAGGAACTATAACAGGGGGCGAGCAGTACTTC
CDR3aa: CASSVGTITGGEQYF
d_gene: TRBD1
v_gene: TRBV9
abundance: few
j_gene: TRBJ2-7

CDR3nt: TGTGCCAGCAGCCTAAGCGGGGGGACGAACACCGGGGAGCTGTTTTTT
CDR3aa: CASSLSGGTNTGELFF
d_gene: TRBD2
v_gene: TRBV7-6
abundance: .
j_gene: TRBJ2-2

CDR3nt: TGTGCCAGCAAGGGGGACGGGCCCACCTACGAGCAGTACTTC
CDR3aa: CASKGDGPTYEQYF
d_gene: .
v_gene: TRBV9
abundance: .
j_gene: TRBJ2-7

CDR3nt: TGTGCCAGCAGCTTGGATGACTCCAACACCGGGGAGCTGTTTTTT
CDR3aa: CASSLDDSNTGELFF
d_gene: .
v_gene: TRBV5-4
abundance: .
j_gene: TRBJ2-2

CDR3nt: TGTGCCAGCAGCTTGGAAGTCTCCCCTATGGAGACCCAGTACTTC
CDR3aa: CASSLEVSPMETQYF
d_gene: .
v_gene: TRBV5-6
abundance: once
j_gene: TRBJ2-5

CDR3nt: TGCAGCGTTGAAGGGGTGGCCGGGGGACAGGCCTCCTACGAGCAGTACTTC
CDR3aa: CSVEGVAGGQASYEQYF
d_gene: TRBD1
v_gene: TRBV29-1
abundance: .
j_gene: TRBJ2-7

CDR3nt: TGCGCCAGCAGCTTGGCACTAGCGGGGGGGATGGATGAGCAGTTCTTC
CDR3aa: CASSLALAGGMDEQFF
d_gene: TRBD2
v_gene: TRBV5-1
abundance: .
j_gene: TRBJ2-1